These T cell receptor beta chains were read from a single sample in a study of CD8 T cells in ankylosing spondylitis. TCRdb redid the calling of the 5' RACE reads with MiXCR, one entry per CDR3 protein. This repertoire shows 220,000 or so distinct CDR3 sequences, about 16% found once; its top ten account for under 55%. The specimen sequenced was blood, either unsorted or a sorted T cell fraction (not recorded which). These receptors came from a male donor with ankylosing spondylitis. Each CDR3 is given with its conserved first and last residue. D genes are given only for firm matches. Clone size is given for some rows only: seen once, a few or many times, or a class if the clone is expanded.

j_call: TRBJ2-1; clone_size: NA; cdr3_length: 15; d_call: NA; v_call: TRBV28; cdr3_nt: TGTGCCAGCAGTTTGTACGGGGGATCCTACAATGAGCAGTTCTTC; cdr3_aa: CASSLYGGSYNEQFF
j_call: TRBJ2-7; clone_size: NA; cdr3_length: 13; d_call: NA; v_call: TRBV4-1; cdr3_nt: TGCGCCAGCAGCCGGATAGGGGATGGCGAGCAGTACTTC; cdr3_aa: CASSRIGDGEQYF
j_call: TRBJ2-7; clone_size: few; cdr3_length: 17; d_call: TRBD2; v_call: TRBV20-1; cdr3_nt: TGCAGTGCTAGAGATTGGGCTAGCGGGGACCTCTCCTACGAGCAGTACTTC; cdr3_aa: CSARDWASGDLSYEQYF
j_call: TRBJ2-7; clone_size: NA; cdr3_length: 14; d_call: NA; v_call: TRBV4-2; cdr3_nt: TGTGCCAGCAGCCTGGACAGTGCATCCTACGAGCAGTACTTC; cdr3_aa: CASSLDSASYEQYF
j_call: TRBJ1-5; clone_size: NA; cdr3_length: 13; d_call: TRBD1; v_call: TRBV3-1; cdr3_nt: TGTGCCAGCTCGTACAGGGGAGAGCAGCCCCAGCATTTT; cdr3_aa: CASSYRGEQPQHF
j_call: TRBJ2-1; clone_size: few; cdr3_length: 14; d_call: NA; v_call: TRBV20-1; cdr3_nt: TGCAGTGCTCGCCAACTGGGGAGTTGGAATGAGCAGTTCTTC; cdr3_aa: CSARQLGSWNEQFF
j_call: TRBJ2-1; clone_size: few; cdr3_length: 16; d_call: TRBD2; v_call: TRBV29-1; cdr3_nt: TGCAGCGTTGAAGGGGAGCGGGAGGCCTTCCTCAATGAGCAGTTCTTC; cdr3_aa: CSVEGEREAFLNEQFF
j_call: TRBJ2-7; clone_size: NA; cdr3_length: 16; d_call: TRBD2; v_call: TRBV5-1; cdr3_nt: TGCGCCAGCAGCACCTCTAGCGGGGGGGGAGACTACGAGCAGTACTTC; cdr3_aa: CASSTSSGGGDYEQYF
j_call: TRBJ2-7; clone_size: few; cdr3_length: 13; d_call: NA; v_call: TRBV4-1; cdr3_nt: TGCGCCAGCAGCCAAGACCAATACTACGAGCAGTACTTC; cdr3_aa: CASSQDQYYEQYF
j_call: TRBJ1-1; clone_size: NA; cdr3_length: 14; d_call: NA; v_call: TRBV7-8; cdr3_nt: TGTGCCAGCAGCCCATTCGAGGCGTACACTGAAGCTTTCTTT; cdr3_aa: CASSPFEAYTEAFF
j_call: TRBJ1-1; clone_size: NA; cdr3_length: 18; d_call: NA; v_call: TRBV24-1; cdr3_nt: TGTGCCACCAGTGTGACCTCTGAACAGGGAACCACTGGATGTGAAGCTTTCTTT; cdr3_aa: CATSVTSEQGTTGCEAFF
j_call: TRBJ1-3; clone_size: NA; cdr3_length: 13; d_call: NA; v_call: TRBV29-1; cdr3_nt: TGCAGCGTTGTGGGTAACGCGGGAAACACCATATATTTT; cdr3_aa: CSVVGNAGNTIYF
j_call: TRBJ1-1; clone_size: few; cdr3_length: 13; d_call: NA; v_call: TRBV12-3/TRBV12-4; cdr3_nt: TGTGCCAGCAGCAGGGGTATGAAAACTGAAGCTTTCTTT; cdr3_aa: CASSRGMKTEAFF
j_call: TRBJ2-7; clone_size: NA; cdr3_length: 16; d_call: TRBD1; v_call: TRBV13; cdr3_nt: TGTGCCAGCAGCCTTAGGGGGCCAGTTTCCTCCTACGAGCAGTACTTC; cdr3_aa: CASSLRGPVSSYEQYF
j_call: TRBJ1-3; clone_size: few; cdr3_length: 12; d_call: NA; v_call: TRBV7-8; cdr3_nt: TGTGCCATCCAAACCTCTGGAAACACCATATATTTT; cdr3_aa: CAIQTSGNTIYF
j_call: TRBJ1-1; clone_size: NA; cdr3_length: 17; d_call: TRBD1; v_call: TRBV6-1; cdr3_nt: TGTGCCAGCACTATTAGGAGGGACAGGGGGCGAGATACTGAAGCTTTCTTT; cdr3_aa: CASTIRRDRGRDTEAFF
j_call: TRBJ2-1; clone_size: few; cdr3_length: 17; d_call: TRBD2; v_call: TRBV12-5; cdr3_nt: TGTGCTAGTGGTCAAACTAGCGGAGCACCCTCCGCGGCAGAGCAGTTCTTC; cdr3_aa: CASGQTSGAPSAAEQFF
j_call: TRBJ1-4; clone_size: few; cdr3_length: 16; d_call: NA; v_call: TRBV2; cdr3_nt: TGTGCCAGCAGTGAAGCGCTGGAACGGACTAATGAAAAACTGTTTTTT; cdr3_aa: CASSEALERTNEKLFF
j_call: TRBJ2-1; clone_size: NA; cdr3_length: 12; d_call: NA; v_call: TRBV10-3; cdr3_nt: TGTGCTACCAATCGAGGATACAATGAGCAGTTCTTC; cdr3_aa: CATNRGYNEQFF
j_call: TRBJ2-5; clone_size: few; cdr3_length: 13; d_call: NA; v_call: TRBV24-1; cdr3_nt: TGTGCCACCAGTGATTTTGCTGCGGGGACCCAGTACTTC; cdr3_aa: CATSDFAAGTQYF
j_call: TRBJ2-2; clone_size: many; cdr3_length: 12; d_call: NA; v_call: TRBV12-3/TRBV12-4; cdr3_nt: TGTGCCAGCAGCCCGATCCCCGGGGAGCTGTTTTTT; cdr3_aa: CASSPIPGELFF
j_call: TRBJ2-3; clone_size: NA; cdr3_length: 14; d_call: TRBD2; v_call: TRBV11-2; cdr3_nt: TGTGCCAGCAGCTCGGGACTAGTCCCCGGTACGCAGTATTTT; cdr3_aa: CASSSGLVPGTQYF
j_call: TRBJ2-7; clone_size: few; cdr3_length: 14; d_call: TRBD1; v_call: TRBV6-5; cdr3_nt: TGTGCCAGCAGTACTCTCGGGACAGGGACCGAGCAGTACTTC; cdr3_aa: CASSTLGTGTEQYF
j_call: TRBJ1-4; clone_size: many; cdr3_length: 13; d_call: TRBD1; v_call: TRBV29-1; cdr3_nt: TGCAGCGTTGAAGAATTCGGACAGGCCGGACTGTTTTTT; cdr3_aa: CSVEEFGQAGLFF
j_call: TRBJ2-7; clone_size: NA; cdr3_length: 13; d_call: NA; v_call: TRBV5-1; cdr3_nt: TGCGCCAGCAGCTTGGTCCCGACCTACGAGCAGTACTTC; cdr3_aa: CASSLVPTYEQYF
j_call: TRBJ1-2; clone_size: few; cdr3_length: 12; d_call: NA; v_call: TRBV29-1; cdr3_nt: TGCAGCGTTGAACGGTCAGACTATGGCTACACCTTC; cdr3_aa: CSVERSDYGYTF
j_call: TRBJ1-4; clone_size: NA; cdr3_length: 14; d_call: TRBD1; v_call: TRBV12-3/TRBV12-4; cdr3_nt: TGTGCCAGCAGTTTGGGACAGACTAATGAAAAACTGTTTTTT; cdr3_aa: CASSLGQTNEKLFF
j_call: TRBJ2-3; clone_size: few; cdr3_length: 21; d_call: TRBD2; v_call: TRBV6-2/TRBV6-3; cdr3_nt: TGTGCCAGCAGTTACCCAGACAGGGCCGGGACTAGCGGGAGAGGGACAGATACGCAGTATTTT; cdr3_aa: CASSYPDRAGTSGRGTDTQYF
j_call: TRBJ2-3; clone_size: few; cdr3_length: 17; d_call: NA; v_call: TRBV6-2/TRBV6-3; cdr3_nt: TGTGCCAGCAGTTTCCCCCCTGCGCAGCCGGGCACAGATACGCAGTATTTT; cdr3_aa: CASSFPPAQPGTDTQYF
j_call: TRBJ1-1; clone_size: few; cdr3_length: 15; d_call: NA; v_call: TRBV12-3/TRBV12-4; cdr3_nt: TGTGCCAGCACCGACAGTCAGGGGCCGAACACTGAAGCTTTCTTT; cdr3_aa: CASTDSQGPNTEAFF
j_call: TRBJ2-5; clone_size: many; cdr3_length: 15; d_call: NA; v_call: TRBV5-5; cdr3_nt: TGTGCCAGCAGCCCATGGGCGGGGTTTGAAGAGACCCAGTACTTC; cdr3_aa: CASSPWAGFEETQYF
j_call: TRBJ2-2; clone_size: few; cdr3_length: 14; d_call: NA; v_call: TRBV20-1; cdr3_nt: TGCAGTGCCCCAGGGGGGGGGCCCTCCGGGGAGCTGTTTTTT; cdr3_aa: CSAPGGGPSGELFF
j_call: TRBJ2-3; clone_size: NA; cdr3_length: 17; d_call: TRBD2; v_call: TRBV6-5; cdr3_nt: TGTGCCAGCAGCTTAGATTTACCGGGACTAGCGCTAAATACGCAGTATTTT; cdr3_aa: CASSLDLPGLALNTQYF
j_call: TRBJ2-7; clone_size: NA; cdr3_length: 12; d_call: TRBD1; v_call: TRBV29-1; cdr3_nt: TGCAGCGTGAGGGGCACAGGGGTCGAGCAGTACTTC; cdr3_aa: CSVRGTGVEQYF
j_call: TRBJ1-1; clone_size: few; cdr3_length: 12; d_call: NA; v_call: TRBV28; cdr3_nt: TGTGCCAGCAGTTTTTCTGGGCTAGAAGCTTTCTTT; cdr3_aa: CASSFSGLEAFF
j_call: TRBJ2-1; clone_size: NA; cdr3_length: 19; d_call: NA; v_call: TRBV7-8; cdr3_nt: TGTGCCAGCAGCTTAGTGCAGTCCCTAAGGGGGGCTCTAGGCAATGAGCAGTTCTTC; cdr3_aa: CASSLVQSLRGALGNEQFF
j_call: TRBJ1-2; clone_size: many; cdr3_length: 16; d_call: NA; v_call: TRBV7-9; cdr3_nt: TGTGCCAGCAGCTTAGAGGCCAGGCTCGACCCCTATGGCTACACCTTC; cdr3_aa: CASSLEARLDPYGYTF
j_call: TRBJ2-1; clone_size: NA; cdr3_length: 12; d_call: NA; v_call: TRBV28; cdr3_nt: TGTGCCAGCAGAGATGGGGGAAATGAGCAGTTCTTC; cdr3_aa: CASRDGGNEQFF
j_call: TRBJ1-2; clone_size: NA; cdr3_length: 16; d_call: NA; v_call: TRBV2; cdr3_nt: TGTGCCAGCAGTCAAGGCGCTCCCGAGGCCAACTATGGCTACACCTTC; cdr3_aa: CASSQGAPEANYGYTF
j_call: TRBJ1-2; clone_size: NA; cdr3_length: 14; d_call: NA; v_call: TRBV5-4; cdr3_nt: TGTGCCAGCAGCCAGGGACCACCTAACTATGGCTACACCTTC; cdr3_aa: CASSQGPPNYGYTF
j_call: TRBJ2-5; clone_size: few; cdr3_length: 12; d_call: NA; v_call: TRBV5-1; cdr3_nt: TGCGCCAGCAGGCACTCTCAAGAGACCCAGTACTTC; cdr3_aa: CASRHSQETQYF
j_call: TRBJ2-7; clone_size: NA; cdr3_length: 14; d_call: TRBD1; v_call: TRBV5-1; cdr3_nt: TGCGCCAGCAGCTCCGGGACAGGGATGTGGGAGCAGTACTTC; cdr3_aa: CASSSGTGMWEQYF
j_call: TRBJ2-2; clone_size: NA; cdr3_length: 15; d_call: NA; v_call: TRBV10-2; cdr3_nt: TGCGCCAGCAGTGAGACAACAGTAAACACCGGGGAGCTGTTTTTT; cdr3_aa: CASSETTVNTGELFF
j_call: TRBJ2-3; clone_size: few; cdr3_length: 14; d_call: TRBD1; v_call: TRBV6-2/TRBV6-3; cdr3_nt: TGTGCCAGCAGTTGGACAGGGGTCCCAGATACGCAGTATTTT; cdr3_aa: CASSWTGVPDTQYF
j_call: TRBJ1-2; clone_size: NA; cdr3_length: 17; d_call: NA; v_call: TRBV27; cdr3_nt: TGTGCCAGCAGCCCCTTGTGGCAGTCTACTAACTACTATGGCTACACCTTC; cdr3_aa: CASSPLWQSTNYYGYTF
j_call: TRBJ2-7; clone_size: few; cdr3_length: 15; d_call: NA; v_call: TRBV4-2; cdr3_nt: TGTGCCAGCAGCCCGGAATTCGTTGGTGGCGGGGAGCAGTACTTC; cdr3_aa: CASSPEFVGGGEQYF
j_call: TRBJ1-5; clone_size: NA; cdr3_length: 13; d_call: NA; v_call: TRBV27; cdr3_nt: TGTGCCAGCAGTTTATCGATTGGTCAGCCCCAGCATTTT; cdr3_aa: CASSLSIGQPQHF
j_call: TRBJ2-1; clone_size: NA; cdr3_length: 15; d_call: TRBD1; v_call: TRBV20-1; cdr3_nt: TGCAGTGCCCGAGGGACAGGGGAAGCCTACAATGAGCAGTTCTTC; cdr3_aa: CSARGTGEAYNEQFF
j_call: TRBJ2-7; clone_size: NA; cdr3_length: 16; d_call: TRBD1; v_call: TRBV13; cdr3_nt: TGTGCCAGCAGCCCAGACCTAGACAGGGGATTCCCCGAGCAGTACTTC; cdr3_aa: CASSPDLDRGFPEQYF
j_call: TRBJ2-7; clone_size: few; cdr3_length: 15; d_call: NA; v_call: TRBV13; cdr3_nt: TGTGCCAGCACCCTACACGGCGCAGCCACTTACGAGCAGTACTTC; cdr3_aa: CASTLHGAATYEQYF
j_call: TRBJ2-1; clone_size: few; cdr3_length: 13; d_call: NA; v_call: TRBV12-3/TRBV12-4; cdr3_nt: TGTGCCAGCAGCCGGGACTTCTACAATGAGCAGTTCTTC; cdr3_aa: CASSRDFYNEQFF
j_call: TRBJ2-7; clone_size: few; cdr3_length: 16; d_call: NA; v_call: TRBV18; cdr3_nt: TGTGCCAGCTCACCACCTCCCGGGGCCGGGGTAAACGAGCAGTACTTC; cdr3_aa: CASSPPPGAGVNEQYF
j_call: TRBJ2-1; clone_size: many; cdr3_length: 15; d_call: TRBD2; v_call: TRBV15; cdr3_nt: TGTGCCACCAGCGATGGGCGGGGGGACTACAATGAGCAGTTCTTC; cdr3_aa: CATSDGRGDYNEQFF
j_call: TRBJ1-2; clone_size: few; cdr3_length: 15; d_call: TRBD1; v_call: TRBV6-1; cdr3_nt: TGTGCCAGCAGTGAAGTGGGACAGTTCCCCTATGGCTACACCTTC; cdr3_aa: CASSEVGQFPYGYTF